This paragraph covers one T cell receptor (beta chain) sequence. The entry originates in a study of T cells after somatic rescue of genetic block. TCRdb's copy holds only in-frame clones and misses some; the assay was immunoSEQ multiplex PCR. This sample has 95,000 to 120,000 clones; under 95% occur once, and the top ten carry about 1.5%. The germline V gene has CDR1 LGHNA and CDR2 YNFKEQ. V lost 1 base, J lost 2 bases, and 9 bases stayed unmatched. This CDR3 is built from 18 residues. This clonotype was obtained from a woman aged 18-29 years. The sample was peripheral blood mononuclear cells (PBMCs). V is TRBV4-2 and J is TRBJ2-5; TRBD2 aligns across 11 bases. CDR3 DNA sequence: TGTGCCAGCAGCCAAGGGGTTGAGCTAGCGGGGGGACAAGAGACCCAGTACTTC. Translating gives CASSQGVELAGGQETQYF.